This entry lists 11 T cell receptor beta chains sequenced from one sample in a study of blood T cells in healthy people across ages. Through a sample-barcoded 5' primer and a J-beta primer mix, a second PCR was run for about 7 to 12 cycles. TCRdb re-analysed the 5' RACE reads in MiXCR, keeping a single row per CDR3 protein. The profile shows about 1,400,000 distinct CDR3 sequences, 42% of them singletons. The specimen sequenced was blood. The receptors derive from a woman aged 18-30 years in good health.

The rearrangement joins TRBV6-2 or TRBV6-3 to TRBJ2-7; a weak D match, TRBD2 (7 bases). Trimming took off 2 bases at V and 2 bases at J, with 13 bases between the two ends. The CDR3 consists of 15 residues. The germline V gene encodes CDR1 MNHEY and CDR2 SVGEGT. The CDR3 sequence is CASSYGGDTTYEQYF. CDR3 nucleotide sequence: TGTGCCAGCAGTTACGGGGGGGACACCACCTACGAGCAGTACTTC.

The chain is built from TRBV28 and TRBJ1-6; TRBD1 matches at 10 bases. V shed 6 bases and J 9 bases; nucleotides not matched to a gene: 8. CDR3 length: 15 residues. Germline values: CDR1 MDHEN, CDR2 SYDVKM. CDR3 in amino acids: CASRTGGEKSSPLHF. As DNA, the CDR3 is TGTGCCAGCAGGACAGGGGGCGAGAAAAGTTCACCCCTCCACTTT.

This sequence joins TRBV4-1 and TRBJ2-6; 7 nucleotides agree with TRBD1. The CDR3 is 16 amino acids. The germline CDR1 and CDR2 sequences are MGHRA and YSYEKL. The ends lost 4 bases at V and 0 bases at J; junction bases unmatched: 3. The CDR3 region has the DNA TGCGCCAGCAGCCTTGAGGGGGCCTCTGGGGCCAACGTCCTGACTTTC. As protein: CASSLEGASGANVLTF.

The J gene is TRBJ2-1, the V gene TRBV20-1; 14 nucleotides agree with TRBD2. The CDR3 loop spans 17 amino acids. Trimming took 0 bases from V and 8 from J; bases not matched to a gene: 9. The germline CDR1 and CDR2 sequences are DFQATT and SNEGSKA (reference sequence). Here the CDR3 reads CSARDLLTSGGAHEQFF. The DNA of the CDR3 is TGCAGTGCTAGAGATCTCCTGACTAGCGGGGGGGCCCATGAGCAGTTCTTC.

The rearrangement uses TRBV19 and TRBJ2-1; 7 bases align to TRBD2. The CDR3 totals 16 residues. J lost 7 bases, V lost 3 bases, and 12 bases had no gene match. Germline assignment: CDR1 LNHDA and CDR2 SQIVND (reference sequence). CDR3 residues: CASSISSGDTLNEQFF. The DNA of the CDR3 is TGTGCCAGTAGTATTTCTAGCGGAGATACCCTAAATGAGCAGTTCTTC.

The table lists this clonotype with a few counts. V usage is TRBV29-1 and J usage is TRBJ1-1; TRBD1 matches at 8 bases. Trimming cost V 6 bases and J 2 bases; bases outside gene matches: 5. The CDR3 covers 13 residues. Germline-derived CDR1 and CDR2 are SQVTM and ANQGSEA. CDR3 sequence reads: CSVDRGINTEAFF. In DNA, the CDR3 is TGCAGCGTCGACAGGGGTATAAACACTGAAGCTTTCTTT.

The chain uses TRBV18 and TRBJ1-2; no definite D call. This CDR3 has 15 amino acids. The germline V gene has CDR1 KGHSH and CDR2 LQKENI. Trimming removed 0 bases from V and 7 bases from J, with 15 bases in between. The CDR3 bases are TGTGCCAGCTCACCACCGACTAGCCTAACCGGTGGCTACACCTTC. Its protein product is CASSPPTSLTGGYTF. The whole variable domain, remainder taken from reference TRBV18 and TRBJ1-2, is NAGVMQNPRHLVRRRGQEARLRCSPMKGHSHVYWYRQLPEEGLKFMVYLQKENIIDESGMPKERFSAEFPKEGPSILRIQQVVRGDSAAYFCASSPPTSLTGGYTFGSGTRLTVV.

V usage is TRBV20-1 and J usage is TRBJ2-3; D perhaps matches TRBD1 (6 bases). V was cut by 3 bases and J by 0 bases, with 10 bases left in between. CDR3 length equals 14 residues. The V gene's germline CDR1 is DFQATT and CDR2 SNEGSKA (reference sequence). CDR3 DNA: TGCAGTGCTAGGGGGACACGCAGCACAGATACGCAGTATTTT. It codes for CSARGTRSTDTQYF.

The V and J genes are TRBV21-1 and TRBJ1-1; TRBD1, the table's D call, lacks a check against the DNA. TRBV21-1 is classified as a pseudogene. The CDR3 has 15 residues. Written as DNA, the CDR3 is TGTGCCAGCAGCAAAGCGGGGGGGGAGAACACTGAAGCTTTCTTT. Its translation: CASSKAGGENTEAFF.

The chain has TRBV6-1 and TRBJ2-6; 8 positions agree with TRBD1. V shed 6 bases and J 0 bases; nucleotides not matched to a gene: 13. The CDR3 contains 19 residues. Per germline, CDR1 MNHNS and CDR2 SASEGT. The CDR3 region has the DNA TGTGCCAGCAGCTCCGACCTGAGACAGGGGCGCTCTGGGGCCAACGTCCTGACTTTC. Protein: CASSSDLRQGRSGANVLTF.

This rearrangement joins TRBV20-1 to TRBJ2-7, with TRBD2 identical over 14 bases. The CDR3 is 15 amino acids. The germline gives CDR1 DFQATT, CDR2 SNEGSKA (reference sequence). V dropped 3 bases and J dropped 3; count of bases not matched to a gene: 4. CDR3 amino acids: CSASGGLAGDYEQYF. The CDR3 coding sequence is TGCAGTGCTAGCGGGGGACTAGCGGGGGACTACGAGCAGTACTTC.